The 14 T cell receptor beta chains presented below share a single source sample, sequenced in a study of shared clonotypes between healthy human individuals. TCRdb keeps only in-frame clones here, not all; method: immunoSEQ multiplex PCR. The data contain 520,000 or so clones, about four fifths of them singletons. The specimen sequenced was PBMCs. The receptors were sampled from a woman in her thirties or forties in good health. Some clones in this sample may be carry-over from other donors' samples.

This clone occurred once. The gene calls are TRBV11-3 and TRBJ2-1; TRBD2 matches 8 bases. After removal of 1 base from V and 9 bases from J, the junction contained 5 bases not matched to a gene. The CDR3 spans 14 residues. The germline gives CDR1 SGHNT, CDR2 YENEEA. CDR3 nucleotide sequence: TGTGCCAGCAGCTTAGGTCGGGAGGGAACTGAGCAGTTCTTC. Amino acid sequence: CASSLGREGTEQFF.

The chain combines TRBV5-1 with TRBJ2-3; TRBD2 matches 10 bases. Germline CDR1 SGHRS, CDR2 YFSETQ. This CDR3 is built from 16 residues. With 4 bases clipped from V and 0 bases from J, the junction kept 5 bases outside the gene matches. The DNA of the CDR3 is TGCGCCAGCAGCCCTGGACTAGCGGACAGCACAGATACGCAGTATTTT. As protein: CASSPGLADSTDTQYF.

This clone was found a few times. DNA for the CDR3: TGCGCCAGCAGCTTGGAACGGTGGCAGGGGAATGGCGGGGAGCTGTTTTTT. It encodes CASSLERWQGNGGELFF. The rearrangement links TRBV5-1 to TRBJ2-2; possibly TRBD1 for D (6 bases). The germline V and J ends were trimmed by 0 bases and 7 bases, with 19 bases remaining between them. CDR3 size: 17 residues. Germline V gene sequence: CDR1 SGHRS, CDR2 YFSETQ. The variable domain in full, with the rest retrieved from reference TRBV5-1 and TRBJ2-2, is KAGVTQTPRYLIKTRGQQVTLSCSPISGHRSVSWYQQTPGQGLQFLFEYFSETQRNKGNFPGRFSGRQFSNSRSEMNVSTLELGDSALYLCASSLERWQGNGGELFFGEGSRLTVL.

In its sample, this clone was seen a few times. V gene TRBV7-9 combines with J gene TRBJ1-4, with TRBD1 as a possible D gene (5 bases). The germline gives CDR1 SEHNR, CDR2 FQNEAQ (reference sequence). V was trimmed by 1 base and J by 10 bases, leaving 13 bases between them. CDR3 length equals 14 residues. CDR3 in DNA: TGTGCCAGCAGCTTAGGGACAAGTGGAGGAAAACTGTTTTTT. Protein product: CASSLGTSGGKLFF. The full variable domain, with the rest looked up from reference TRBV7-9 and TRBJ1-4, is DTGVSQNPRHKITKRGQNVTFRCDPISEHNRLYWYRQTLGQGPEFLTYFQNEAQLEKSRLLSDRFSAERPKGSFSTLEIQRTEQGDSAMYLCASSLGTSGGKLFFGSGTQLSVL.

V gene TRBV6-4 combines with J gene TRBJ2-6; a possible D gene is TRBD1 (6 bases). The CDR3 extends over 16 amino acids. V was pared by 5 bases and J by 0 bases, with 11 bases between. Germline values: CDR1 MRHNA, CDR2 SNTAGT. In DNA form, the CDR3 reads TGTGCCAGCAGTACCGGACAGTCCTCTGGGGCCAACGTCCTGACTTTC. Protein: CASSTGQSSGANVLTF.

This chain uses TRBV27 with TRBJ2-7; 7 bases agree with TRBD2. The V segment lost 6 bases and the J segment 7 bases; nucleotides outside the gene matches: 15. The CDR3 is made up of 15 amino acids. CDR1 is MNHEY and CDR2 is SMNVEV in the germline V gene (reference sequence). CDR3 protein: CASRGGVAAWREQYF. CDR3 in DNA: TGTGCCAGCAGGGGGGGGGTAGCCGCCTGGAGGGAGCAGTACTTC.

The chain links TRBV5-1 to TRBJ2-7; D is unclear. In germline, CDR1 is SGHRS, CDR2 YFSETQ. Trimming removed 0 bases at V and 1 base at J, with 14 bases between. CDR3 size: 16 residues. In DNA form, the CDR3 reads TGCGCCAGCAGCTTGGCCGCAGGCAAGAGATCCTACGAGCAGTACTTC. It yields the protein CASSLAAGKRSYEQYF. The whole variable domain, remainder taken from reference TRBV5-1 and TRBJ2-7, is KAGVTQTPRYLIKTRGQQVTLSCSPISGHRSVSWYQQTPGQGLQFLFEYFSETQRNKGNFPGRFSGRQFSNSRSEMNVSTLELGDSALYLCASSLAAGKRSYEQYFGPGTRLTVT.

This clone was seen a few times. This chain uses TRBV7-6 with TRBJ1-2; D unclear. This CDR3 comprises 13 residues. In germline, CDR1 is SGHVS, CDR2 FNYEAQ. Trimming stripped 1 base from V and 4 bases from J, with 7 bases between. The CDR3 protein is CASSLDRTYGYTF. The CDR3 nucleotides read TGTGCCAGCAGCTTAGATCGGACCTATGGCTACACCTTC.

The chain employs TRBV7-2 and TRBJ2-3; possible D gene TRBD2, 6 bases. Trimming shortened V by 1 base and J by 7 bases, and 9 bases separated the two germline ends. Germline lookup yields CDR1 SGHTA and CDR2 FQGNSA. CDR3 length: 13 amino acids. The CDR3 region has the DNA TGTGCCAGCAGCTTAGATGGCGGGAATACGCAGTATTTT. Protein sequence: CASSLDGGNTQYF.

The chain recombines TRBV30 with TRBJ2-3; the match to TRBD1 covers 7 bases. The germline V gene encodes CDR1 GTSNPN and CDR2 SVGIG (reference sequence). CDR3 size: 15 residues. V lost 0 bases, J lost 3 bases, and 6 bases stayed unmatched. CDR3 sequence: CAWSVLGRGTDTQYF. CDR3 DNA: TGTGCCTGGAGTGTATTGGGCAGGGGGACAGATACGCAGTATTTT.

The chain has TRBV19 and TRBJ2-1; 8 nucleotides match TRBD1. The J segment lost 4 bases and the V segment lost 8 bases, leaving 7 bases of the junction unmatched. There are 14 residues in the CDR3. Germline lookup yields CDR1 LNHDA and CDR2 SQIVND (reference sequence). Here the CDR3 DNA reads TGTGCCAGTTATGGGACAGGCCGATACAATGAGCAGTTCTTC. Its translation is CASYGTGRYNEQFF.

This chain links TRBV5-4 with TRBJ2-6, with 8 bases fitting TRBD1. Germline CDR1 reads SGHNT; CDR2 reads YYREEE (reference sequence). J lost 0 bases, V lost 4 bases, and 3 bases had no gene match. This CDR3 is 16 amino acids long. The CDR3 DNA is TGTGCCAGCAGCGTAGGACAGGGCTCTGGGGCCAACGTCCTGACTTTC. Encoded protein: CASSVGQGSGANVLTF.

The genes are TRBV21-1 and TRBJ2-7; the D call in the table, TRBD1, was not verified against the DNA. TRBV21-1 has pseudogene status. This CDR3 is built from 12 residues. The CDR3 is CAPIQTSYEQYF. The CDR3 DNA follows: TGTGCCCCGATACAGACCTCCTACGAGCAGTACTTC.

V usage is TRBV5-1 and J usage is TRBJ2-5; a weak D match, TRBD2 (6 bases). Germline-derived CDR1 and CDR2 are SGHRS and YFSETQ. Trimming stripped 7 bases from V and 0 bases from J, with 7 bases between. This CDR3 region has 12 residues. CDR3 nucleotides: TGCGCCAGCCGGGGGTACCAAGAGACCCAGTACTTC. Translation gives CASRGYQETQYF.